These T cell receptor beta chains were read from a single sample in a study of blood T cell repertoires in COVID-19. Generated by immunoSEQ multiplex PCR, the TCRdb table keeps only in-frame clones and is missing some. The table includes over 95,000 clones, 85% to 90% detected once. The sample comprised peripheral blood. The receptors originated from a human donor with acute or convalescent COVID-19. The donor label of this sample is uncertain. Each CDR3 is given with its conserved first and last residue. D genes are given only for firm matches. The size field is filled for only some rows; it gives once, few, many or a size class.

j_gene,abundance,d_gene,v_gene,CDR3aa,CDR3nt
TRBJ1-2,NA,NA,TRBV5-6,CASSLEADYGYTF,TGTGCCAGCAGCTTGGAAGCCGATTATGGCTACACCTTC
TRBJ2-7,NA,TRBD1,TRBV28,CASYGTGDYEQYF,TGTGCCAGCTACGGGACAGGGGACTACGAGCAGTACTTC
TRBJ2-5,NA,NA,TRBV2,CASSSQETQYF,TGTGCCAGCAGTTCCCAGGAGACCCAGTACTTC
TRBJ1-5,NA,TRBD1,TRBV30,CAWSPDRGNGNQPQHF,TGTGCCTGGAGTCCTGACAGGGGGAACGGCAATCAGCCCCAGCATTTT
TRBJ1-6,NA,TRBD1,TRBV10-3,CAISESGTGYNSPLHF,TGTGCCATCAGTGAGTCAGGGACAGGCTATAATTCACCCCTCCACTTT
TRBJ2-1,NA,NA,TRBV30,CAWSVGQGDEQFF,TGTGCCTGGAGTGTTGGCCAAGGAGATGAGCAGTTCTTC
TRBJ2-3,NA,TRBD2,TRBV7-7,CASSLGTSGSMGTDTQYF,TGTGCCAGCAGCTTAGGGACTAGCGGGAGTATGGGGACAGATACGCAGTATTTT
TRBJ2-2,once,NA,TRBV5-5,CASSPVQGPRELFF,TGTGCCAGCAGTCCAGTCCAGGGGCCGAGGGAGCTGTTTTTT
TRBJ2-3,NA,TRBD2,TRBV15,CATSRGGGSPGTDTQYF,TGTGCCACCAGCAGAGGAGGCGGGAGCCCCGGGACAGATACGCAGTATTTT
TRBJ2-2,NA,TRBD1,TRBV19,CASSMRQGVSTGELFF,TGTGCCAGTAGTATGCGACAGGGAGTTAGCACCGGGGAGCTGTTTTTT
TRBJ2-5,once,NA,TRBV28,CASSQRQETQYF,TGTGCCAGCAGCCAGCGGCAAGAGACCCAGTACTTC
TRBJ2-2,NA,NA,TRBV6-6,CASSQGLLQYNTGELFF,TGTGCCAGCAGTCAGGGACTTCTCCAATACAACACCGGGGAGCTGTTTTTT
TRBJ2-7,NA,NA,TRBV7-6,CASSVGQGREFYEQYF,TGTGCCAGCAGCGTTGGGCAGGGAAGAGAGTTCTACGAGCAGTACTTC
TRBJ2-5,NA,NA,TRBV9,CASSEGGRETQYF,TGTGCCAGCAGCGAAGGCGGAAGGGAGACCCAGTACTTC
TRBJ1-1,NA,NA,TRBV7-9,CASSLSGTGPTEAFF,TGTGCCAGCAGCTTATCTGGGACTGGGCCCACTGAAGCTTTCTTT
TRBJ2-7,NA,TRBD2,TRBV6-5,CASNPAGGRLEQYF,TGTGCCAGCAACCCAGCGGGGGGAAGACTGGAGCAGTACTTC
TRBJ2-1,NA,TRBD2,TRBV7-3,CASSPGLAYNEQFF,TGTGCCAGCAGCCCGGGACTAGCATACAATGAGCAGTTCTTC
TRBJ1-2,NA,NA,TRBV7-9,CASSLRTPGGAYGYTF,TGTGCCAGCAGCTTAAGGACCCCGGGGGGGGCCTATGGCTACACCTTC
TRBJ2-1,NA,NA,TRBV4-3,CASSQDMGGARIF,TGCGCCAGCAGCCAAGATATGGGGGGGGCCCGAATCTTC
TRBJ1-1,NA,NA,TRBV4-1,CASSQASWGEAFF,TGCGCCAGCAGCCAAGCTAGCTGGGGTGAAGCTTTCTTT
TRBJ1-6,NA,NA,TRBV7-9,CASSPLGSPLHF,TGTGCCAGCAGTCCCCTCGGTTCACCCCTCCACTTT
TRBJ2-7,NA,TRBD1,TRBV5-1,CASSLGQPSYEQYF,TGCGCCAGCAGCCTGGGACAGCCCTCCTACGAGCAGTACTTC
TRBJ2-7,NA,TRBD1,TRBV2,CASSEAGQLYEQYF,TGTGCCAGCAGTGAAGCGGGACAGCTCTACGAGCAGTACTTC
TRBJ2-3,NA,NA,TRBV7-3,CASSLTSSGSTDTQYF,TGTGCCAGCAGCTTAACGTCTTCAGGAAGCACAGATACGCAGTATTTT
TRBJ2-2,NA,TRBD1,TRBV2,CASRTGGANTGELFF,TGTGCCAGCAGAACAGGGGGCGCGAACACCGGGGAGCTGTTTTTT
TRBJ1-6,NA,NA,TRBV2,CASSDQFPNSPLHF,TGTGCCAGCAGTGACCAGTTTCCTAATTCACCCCTCCACTTT
TRBJ2-3,NA,TRBD2,TRBV6-4,CASSEAGGRDTQYF,TGTGCCAGCAGTGAAGCGGGAGGTAGAGATACGCAGTATTTT
TRBJ2-5,NA,NA,TRBV1,CTSSQERRGLAGGGETQYF,TGCACCAGCAGCCAAGAACGCAGAGGGCTAGCGGGGGGTGGAGAGACCCAGTACTTC
TRBJ1-1,NA,TRBD1,TRBV28,CASSNTGGTEAFF,TGTGCCAGCAGTAATACAGGGGGCACTGAAGCTTTCTTT
TRBJ1-4,NA,TRBD1,TRBV5-1,CASSPSGTGYEKLFF,TGCGCCAGCAGTCCCTCCGGGACAGGGTATGAAAAACTGTTTTTT
TRBJ1-2,once,NA,TRBV7-2,CASSLIRAGYGYTF,TGTGCCAGCAGCCTAATCAGGGCGGGATATGGCTACACCTTC
TRBJ2-2,once,NA,TRBV5-6,CASSLVHQGSGELFF,TGTGCCAGCAGCTTGGTCCACCAGGGCTCCGGGGAGCTGTTTTTT
TRBJ2-3,NA,TRBD2,TRBV28,CASSSSGRATDTQYF,TGTGCCAGCAGCTCTAGCGGGAGAGCCACAGATACGCAGTATTTT
TRBJ2-7,NA,TRBD1,TRBV27,CASSLYDRGQNEQYF,TGTGCCAGCAGTTTATATGACAGGGGGCAGAACGAGCAGTACTTC
TRBJ1-1,once,NA,TRBV27,CANPPGVNTEAFF,TGTGCCAATCCACCGGGGGTGAACACTGAAGCTTTCTTT
TRBJ1-6,NA,TRBD1,TRBV7-6,CASSLDLNRGRRGSPLHF,TGTGCCAGCAGCTTAGATTTGAACAGGGGGCGACGAGGGTCACCCCTCCACTTT
TRBJ1-1,NA,TRBD1,TRBV30,CAWRKTGAWGTEAFF,TGTGCCTGGAGAAAGACAGGGGCGTGGGGAACTGAAGCTTTCTTT
TRBJ2-1,NA,NA,TRBV15,CATTLLNEQFF,TGTGCCACCACCCTCTTGAATGAGCAGTTCTTC
TRBJ1-1,NA,NA,TRBV28,CASTGETEAFF,TGTGCCAGCACAGGGGAGACTGAAGCTTTCTTT
TRBJ1-5,NA,NA,TRBV28,CASSFLGNQPQHF,TGTGCCAGCAGTTTTCTTGGCAATCAGCCCCAGCATTTT
TRBJ2-5,NA,TRBD2,TRBV7-2,CASSPTSGGSTQYF,TGTGCCAGCAGCCCCACTAGCGGGGGTAGTACCCAGTACTTC
TRBJ1-1,NA,NA,TRBV10-3,CAAQDSPNAEAFF,TGTGCCGCTCAGGACAGCCCGAACGCTGAAGCTTTCTTT
TRBJ1-2,NA,NA,TRBV5-1,CASRGDNYGYTF,TGCGCCAGCAGAGGGGATAACTATGGCTACACCTTC
TRBJ2-1,NA,TRBD1,TRBV24-1,CATSDPRTGGEDEQFF,TGTGCCACCAGTGATCCACGGACAGGGGGCGAAGATGAGCAGTTCTTC
TRBJ1-1,NA,NA,TRBV7-9,CASSLLRTEDNTEAFF,TGTGCCAGCAGCTTACTTCGGACGGAGGATAACACTGAAGCTTTCTTT